The T cell receptor beta chain described here comes from a study of blood T cell repertoires in COVID-19. As for the study in general: Sites in the United States, Italy and Spain provided acute and convalescent COVID-19 samples. Sample material is recorded as cDNA or gDNA derived from T cells, B-cell-depleted T cells, or PBMCs.

How the authors handled the data: Reference gene primer amplification yielded estimated nucleated cell counts. Produced via immunoSEQ multiplex PCR; TCRdb's table is partial and in-frame only. The V and J calls and clone size are taken from that table; D and trimming were inferred from the DNA. The repertoire holds around 70,000 clones, with roughly 84% as singletons. The CDR3 runs to 15 residues. V was clipped by 6 bases and J by 8 bases, with 19 bases between them. Germline CDR1 SNHLY, CDR2 FYNNEI. This clonotype was sampled from an elderly man with acute or convalescent COVID-19. The chain combines TRBV2 with TRBJ1-4, with a tentative D call TRBD1 (5 bases). The sequencing sample was made of peripheral blood. CDR3 bases: TGTGCCAGCAGCCCCGGGACTGCCGGGGGAGAAAAACTGTTTTTT. Its protein product is CASSPGTAGGEKLFF.